These 7 T cell receptor beta chains were all obtained from the same sample, sequenced in a study of cytomegalovirus exposure and HLA in healthy donors. The PCR used 60 Vbeta and 13 Jbeta primers. Generated by immunoSEQ multiplex PCR, the TCRdb table keeps only in-frame clones and is missing some. This table has some 200,000 clones, around 80% appearing once. Sequencing used PBMCs. These receptors came from a woman aged 40 to 55 in good health and CMV-seronegative.

The rearrangement links TRBV10-2 to TRBJ1-1; D is unresolved. Germline V CDR1 and CDR2: WSHSY, SAAADI. The CDR3 consists of 13 residues. Trimming shortened V by 4 bases and J by 3 bases, and 9 bases separated the two germline ends. The CDR3 nucleotides are TGCGCCAGCAGTGTTGTGAGGGACACTGAAGCTTTCTTT. It specifies CASSVVRDTEAFF.

The chain recombines TRBV9 with TRBJ2-2; 8 nucleotides agree with TRBD2. After removal of 6 bases from V and 6 bases from J, the junction contained 10 bases not matched to a gene. The CDR3 is made up of 15 amino acids. Germline V lookup: CDR1 SGDLS, CDR2 YYNGEE. The chain's CDR3 is CASTKTGGAAGELFF. For the CDR3, the DNA is TGTGCCAGCACCAAAACGGGGGGGGCCGCCGGGGAGCTGTTTTTT.

V and J are TRBV30 and TRBJ2-3; tentatively, D is TRBD2 (5 bases). The CDR3 covers 12 residues. Trimming stripped 8 bases from V and 2 bases from J, with 11 bases between. The germline V gene encodes CDR1 GTSNPN and CDR2 SVGIG (reference sequence). The CDR3 loop reads CAERRTTDTQYF. CDR3 bases: TGTGCCGAGCGGAGGACCACAGATACGCAGTATTTT.

The J gene is TRBJ2-1, the V gene TRBV7-9; unclear D gene. Germline values: CDR1 SEHNR, CDR2 FQNEAQ (reference sequence). V was cut by 5 bases and J by 4 bases, with 12 bases left in between. This CDR3 has 14 amino acids. The CDR3 sequence: CASSPRHGYNEQFF. The CDR3 DNA sequence: TGTGCCAGCAGCCCACGACATGGTTACAATGAGCAGTTCTTC.

The chain has TRBV19 and TRBJ2-3; 10 bases match TRBD1. The CDR3 is 16 amino acids. After removal of 5 bases from V and 4 bases from J, the junction contained 9 bases not matched to a gene. Per germline, CDR1 LNHDA and CDR2 SQIVND (reference sequence). The CDR3 is CASSATGTGAPDTQYF. For the CDR3, the DNA is TGTGCCAGTAGTGCAACCGGGACAGGGGCCCCAGATACGCAGTATTTT. Together with reference TRBV19 and TRBJ2-3, the CDR3 gives the full variable domain: DGGITQSPKYLFRKEGQNVTLSCEQNLNHDAMYWYRQDPGQGLRLIYYSQIVNDFQKGDIAEGYSVSREKKESFPLTVTSAQKNPTAFYLCASSATGTGAPDTQYFGPGTRLTVL.

The chain joins TRBV29-1 to TRBJ2-3; perhaps TRBD1 as D (6 bases). V dropped 6 bases and J dropped 6 bases, with 10 bases sitting between them. Per germline, CDR1 SQVTM and CDR2 ANQGSEA. There are 11 residues in the CDR3. The CDR3 bases are TGCAGCGTGGGGGCCCCGGATACGCAGTATTTT. Residues: CSVGAPDTQYF.

The chain is built from TRBV6-5 and TRBJ1-1; tentatively, D is TRBD1 (5 bases). The V end was cut by 0 bases, the J end by 0 bases, with 11 bases between. Germline V gene sequence: CDR1 MNHEY, CDR2 SVGAGI. The CDR3 extends over 16 amino acids. The CDR3 is CASSYSVTDMNTEAFF. CDR3 nucleotide sequence: TGTGCCAGCAGTTACTCTGTGACAGACATGAACACTGAAGCTTTCTTT.